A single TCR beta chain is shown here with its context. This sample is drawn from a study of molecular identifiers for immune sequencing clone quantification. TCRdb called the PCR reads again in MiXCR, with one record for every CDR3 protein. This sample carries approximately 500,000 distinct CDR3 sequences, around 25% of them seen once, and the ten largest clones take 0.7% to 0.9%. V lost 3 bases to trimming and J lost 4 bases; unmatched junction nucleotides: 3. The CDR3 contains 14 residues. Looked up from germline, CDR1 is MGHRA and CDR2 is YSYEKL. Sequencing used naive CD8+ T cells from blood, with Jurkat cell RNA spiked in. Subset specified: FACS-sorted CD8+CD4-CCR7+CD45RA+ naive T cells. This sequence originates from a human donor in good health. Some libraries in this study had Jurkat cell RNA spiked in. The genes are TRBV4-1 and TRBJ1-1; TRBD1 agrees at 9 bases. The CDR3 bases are TGCGCCAGCAGCCAGGGACAGGGCCCCACTGAAGCTTTCTTT. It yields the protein CASSQGQGPTEAFF.